Presented here are 25 T cell receptor beta chains from one specimen sequenced in a study of Ad26.COV2.S vaccination and SARS-CoV-2 variants. Clones were read by immunoSEQ multiplex PCR, and TCRdb kept only the in-frame ones, dropping some. The sample has about 350,000 clones, about 89% seen once; the top ten hold roughly 5%. The treatment is: roughly 20 received Ad26.COV2.S at low or high dose, single or two shots; five or six received placebo; per-sample allocation not given. Specimens were obtained on day 63 following the first vaccine or placebo injection. The sequencing used peripheral blood, collected in a trial of Ad26.COV2.S vaccine versus placebo. These receptors all stem from a person aged 18-65 years who received the Ad26.COV2.S COVID-19 vaccine or a placebo.

The chain employs TRBV15 and TRBJ1-6; the D gene is possibly TRBD1 (6 bases). Germline-derived CDR1 and CDR2 are LNHNV and YYDKDF (reference sequence). V dropped 0 bases and J dropped 8 bases, with 11 bases sitting between them. The CDR3 sequence is 15 residues long. CDR3 nucleotide sequence: TGTGCCACCAGCAGAGACAGGGGTCCTGATTCACCCCTCCACTTT. This gives the protein CATSRDRGPDSPLHF.

The chain joins TRBV5-1 to TRBJ2-1; D may be TRBD1 (5 bases). Germline V gene sequence: CDR1 SGHRS, CDR2 YFSETQ. V was shortened by 0 bases and J by 0 bases, with 10 bases between the two germline ends. The CDR3 has 16 residues. The DNA for the CDR3 is TGCGCCAGCAGCTTGGGGGCCAGGGCCTCCTACAATGAGCAGTTCTTC. Translating it yields CASSLGARASYNEQFF.

The chain employs TRBV4-1 and TRBJ2-7, with TRBD2 identical over 7 bases. The germline V gene has CDR1 MGHRA and CDR2 YSYEKL. The V and J ends lost 0 bases and 4 bases, in that order; junction bases with no gene match: 6. CDR3 size: 15 residues. The DNA of the CDR3 is TGCGCCAGCAGCCAAGAGCGGGAGCTGAATTACGAGCAGTACTTC. It specifies CASSQERELNYEQYF.

The chain has TRBV15 and TRBJ2-1; 7 bases are shared with TRBD1. This CDR3 is 15 amino acids long. J was trimmed by 1 base and V by 0 bases; bases with no gene match: 0. Per the germline V gene, CDR1 is LNHNV and CDR2 is YYDKDF (reference sequence). The CDR3 protein is CATSREQGSYNEQFF. CDR3 bases: TGTGCCACCAGCAGAGAACAGGGGTCCTACAATGAGCAGTTCTTC.

CDR3 nucleotides: TGCGCCAGCAGCTTGTCGGGGGAGCGGTACAATGAGCAGTTCTTC. As protein: CASSLSGERYNEQFF. The rearrangement uses TRBV5-1 and TRBJ2-1, with D maybe TRBD2 (6 bases). The CDR3 spans 15 residues. Between the trimmed V and J ends, which lost 1 base and 4 bases, there was a span of 12 bases. Germline loops: CDR1 SGHRS, CDR2 YFSETQ. Together with reference TRBV5-1 and TRBJ2-1, the CDR3 gives the full variable domain: KAGVTQTPRYLIKTRGQQVTLSCSPISGHRSVSWYQQTPGQGLQFLFEYFSETQRNKGNFPGRFSGRQFSNSRSEMNVSTLELGDSALYLCASSLSGERYNEQFFGPGTRLTVL.

The chain employs TRBV7-6 and TRBJ2-2; the match to TRBD1 covers 11 bases. CDR3 length: 16 amino acids. Germline CDR1 SGHVS, CDR2 FNYEAQ. Unmatched junction bases numbered 9, after V lost 3 bases and J lost 9 bases. The CDR3: CASSFGGTGGQRELFF. The CDR3 bases are TGTGCCAGCAGCTTTGGCGGGACAGGGGGTCAGAGGGAGCTGTTTTTT.

This clone was detected only a few times. This chain links TRBV7-3 with TRBJ1-5, with D tentatively TRBD1 (6 bases). Germline-derived CDR1 and CDR2 are SGHTA and FQGTGA. Trimming shortened V by 2 bases and J by 7 bases, and 12 bases separated the two germline ends. There are 14 residues in the CDR3. The CDR3 is CASSLRRGRQPQHF. The CDR3 DNA reads as TGTGCCAGCAGCTTACGCAGGGGACGACAGCCCCAGCATTTT.

V and J are TRBV27 and TRBJ2-2; the match to TRBD2 covers 14 bases. Germline V gives CDR1 MNHEY, CDR2 SMNVEV (reference sequence). The CDR3 has 16 residues. Losses at the gene ends were 5 bases for V and 6 bases for J; bases not matched to a gene: 5. The CDR3 coding sequence is TGTGCCAGCAGTCGACTAGCGGGAGGGTCTGCCGGGGAGCTGTTTTTT. Translation gives CASSRLAGGSAGELFF.

The rearrangement uses TRBV27 and TRBJ1-4; TRBD1 matches at 7 bases. Trimming cost V 6 bases and J 7 bases; bases outside gene matches: 11. CDR3 length: 15 residues. Germline V gene sequence: CDR1 MNHEY, CDR2 SMNVEV (reference sequence). The CDR3 region has the DNA TGTGCCAGCAGGAAAAGGGGGCGGTCAGGTGAAAAACTGTTTTTT. This encodes CASRKRGRSGEKLFF.

This clone appeared a single time. The rearrangement uses TRBV5-1 and TRBJ1-5, with a possible D match to TRBD1 (5 bases). CDR1 is SGHRS, CDR2 YFSETQ, per germline. V was shortened by 0 bases and J by 0 bases, with 10 bases between the two germline ends. The CDR3 has 16 amino acids. CDR3 nucleotides: TGCGCCAGCAGCTTGGACGGCAGGGATAGCAATCAGCCCCAGCATTTT. This translates into CASSLDGRDSNQPQHF.

Notes on this clone: One end of the junction is discordant with germline, which a read error may explain. The chain links TRBV3-1 (or the pseudogene TRBV3-2) to TRBJ1-1, with a weak D call TRBD1 (5 bases). The CDR3 runs 15 residues. CDR1 and CDR2 from the germline V gene are LGHDT and YNNKEL (reference sequence). The CDR3 sequence is CASRQVGGSNTEAFF. In nucleotides, the CDR3 is TGTGCCAGCAGACAAGTGGGGGGGTCGAACACTGAAGCTTTCTTT.

This clone appeared a single time. The rearrangement uses TRBV5-1 and TRBJ2-7, with D perhaps matching TRBD1 (5 bases). Trimming pared 0 bases from V and 4 bases from J, leaving 14 bases between. This CDR3 has 15 amino acids. Germline lookup yields CDR1 SGHRS and CDR2 YFSETQ. This chain's CDR3 is CASSLGSGPVYEQYF. CDR3 coding DNA: TGCGCCAGCAGCTTGGGATCAGGGCCCGTATACGAGCAGTACTTC.

V usage is TRBV27 and J usage is TRBJ2-2, with D possibly TRBD2 on 6 matching bases. In germline, CDR1 is MNHEY, CDR2 SMNVEV (reference sequence). The CDR3 contains 18 residues. V lost 1 base and J 4 bases, leaving 19 bases between the germline ends. Written as DNA, the CDR3 is TGTGCCAGCAGTTTATTCCGCGGAGGGTTGGGGGGCACCGGGGAGCTGTTTTTT. Protein: CASSLFRGGLGGTGELFF.

In its sample, this clone was seen once. The chain carries TRBV11-2 and TRBJ2-4, with 10 nucleotides matching TRBD1. Germline V gives CDR1 SGHAT, CDR2 FQNNGV. This CDR3 contains 15 residues. J gave up 8 bases and V 5 bases, and 9 bases lay outside the gene matches. In DNA form, the CDR3 reads TGTGCCAGCAGCGCCTCCGGGACAGGGGTCTACATTCAGTACTTC. Its protein is CASSASGTGVYIQYF.

This chain joins TRBV12-5 and TRBJ2-6; possibly TRBD2 for D (6 bases). The CDR3 sequence is 16 residues long. Trimming took off 1 base at V and 0 bases at J, with 7 bases between the two ends. The germline CDR1 and CDR2 sequences are LGHNT and FRNRAP. The chain's CDR3 is CASGLDGSSGANVLTF. The CDR3 DNA sequence: TGTGCTAGTGGTTTGGACGGGAGCTCTGGGGCCAACGTCCTGACTTTC.

V gene TRBV5-1 combines with J gene TRBJ2-7; 9 nucleotides align to TRBD1. This CDR3 is built from 18 residues. With 0 bases clipped from V and 0 bases from J, the junction kept 10 bases outside the gene matches. Germline V gives CDR1 SGHRS, CDR2 YFSETQ. CDR3 coding DNA: TGCGCCAGCAGCTTGGGGCCGGGACAGGGAAGGACCTCCTACGAGCAGTACTTC. Translation: CASSLGPGQGRTSYEQYF.

This chain connects TRBV19 to TRBJ1-5, with 10 bases matching TRBD1. The junction had 11 bases not matched to a gene; V was cut back by 6 bases and J by 6 bases. Germline V gene data show CDR1 as LNHDA and CDR2 as SQIVND (reference sequence). The CDR3 consists of 16 residues. The CDR3 spells CASSTSGTGEGQPQHF. CDR3 in DNA: TGTGCCAGTAGCACCTCCGGGACAGGGGAAGGTCAGCCCCAGCATTTT.

The V gene is TRBV5-8, the J gene TRBJ2-7; TRBD2 is a possible D gene (5 bases). V shed 0 bases and J shed 6 bases, with 7 bases lying between them. The CDR3 runs to 12 residues. Germline V gene data show CDR1 as SGHTS and CDR2 as YDEGEE. The CDR3 nucleotides read TGTGCCAGCAGCTTGGGGGCGGGCGAGCAGTACTTC. Translated, it gives CASSLGAGEQYF.

This rearrangement joins TRBV21-1 to TRBJ1-2. TRBV21-1 is assigned pseudogene status. The CDR3 extends over 17 amino acids. CDR3 in DNA: TGTGCCAGCAGCAAAGCGCGATGGGGGGCTCTTGACTATGGCTACACCTTC. This codes for CASSKARWGALDYGYTF.

The rearrangement joins TRBV2 to TRBJ1-2, with D unclear. The CDR3 has 12 residues. The V gene's germline CDR1 is SNHLY and CDR2 FYNNEI. Trimming took off 5 bases at V and 5 bases at J, with 9 bases between the two ends. CDR3 DNA: TGTGCCAGCAGTTACAGCGAGTATGGCTACACCTTC. It codes for CASSYSEYGYTF.

The J gene is TRBJ2-1, the V gene TRBV11-1; 7 positions agree with TRBD2. CDR3 length: 16 amino acids. Germline V lookup: CDR1 SGHAT, CDR2 FQDESV (reference sequence). The V segment lost 5 bases and the J segment 2 bases; nucleotides outside the gene matches: 9. For the CDR3, the DNA is TGTGCCAGCAGCCAAGTCAGCGGGAACGCCTACAATGAGCAGTTCTTC. It yields the protein CASSQVSGNAYNEQFF.

V gene TRBV10-3 combines with J gene TRBJ2-5; TRBD2 agrees at 13 bases. Germline CDR1 and CDR2: ENHRY and SYGVKD. V dropped 4 bases and J dropped 4; count of bases not matched to a gene: 3. The CDR3 covers 15 residues. The CDR3 is CAISGGLAGRETQYF. The CDR3 DNA reads as TGTGCCATCAGTGGGGGACTAGCGGGACGAGAGACCCAGTACTTC.

The chain uses TRBV28 and TRBJ1-2, with 7 nucleotides matching TRBD1. The CDR3 contains 15 residues. Germline V lookup: CDR1 MDHEN, CDR2 SYDVKM. After removal of 2 bases from V and 7 bases from J, the junction contained 10 bases not matched to a gene. The CDR3: CASSLTGEHGFGYTF. The CDR3 DNA sequence: TGTGCCAGCAGTTTAACAGGGGAACACGGTTTTGGCTACACCTTC.

The chain has TRBV5-1 and TRBJ1-3; 10 bases align to TRBD1. In germline, CDR1 is SGHRS, CDR2 YFSETQ. This CDR3 is built from 19 residues. V lost 3 bases and J lost 4; bases outside the gene matches: 16. In nucleotides, the CDR3 is TGCGCCAGCAGCTACGAAACCCCCGGGACAGGGGATACAGGAAACACCATATATTTT. Its translation is CASSYETPGTGDTGNTIYF.

The chain is built from TRBV5-1 and TRBJ2-5, with TRBD2 identical over 9 bases. Trimming at V came to 0 bases and at J to 2 bases, leaving 8 bases not matched to a gene. This CDR3 region has 17 residues. Germline V gene data show CDR1 as SGHRS and CDR2 as YFSETQ. The CDR3 is CASSLGGAGGLQETQYF. CDR3 nucleotide sequence: TGCGCCAGCAGCTTGGGGGGAGCGGGGGGCCTTCAAGAGACCCAGTACTTC.